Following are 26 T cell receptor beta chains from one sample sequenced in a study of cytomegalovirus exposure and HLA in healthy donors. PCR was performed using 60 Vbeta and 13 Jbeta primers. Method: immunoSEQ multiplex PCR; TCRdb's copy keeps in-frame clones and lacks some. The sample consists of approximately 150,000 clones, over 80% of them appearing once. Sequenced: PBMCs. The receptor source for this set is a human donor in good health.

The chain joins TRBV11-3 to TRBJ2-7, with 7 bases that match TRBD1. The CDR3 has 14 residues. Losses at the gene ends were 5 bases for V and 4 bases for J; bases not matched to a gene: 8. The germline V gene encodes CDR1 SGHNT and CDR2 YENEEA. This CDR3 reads CASSGRQGKYEQYF. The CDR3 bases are TGTGCCAGCAGCGGACGACAGGGAAAATACGAGCAGTACTTC.

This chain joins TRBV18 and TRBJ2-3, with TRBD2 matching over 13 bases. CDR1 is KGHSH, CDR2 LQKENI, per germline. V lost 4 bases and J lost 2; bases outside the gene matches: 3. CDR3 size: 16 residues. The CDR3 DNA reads TGTGCCAGCTCACGGGGACTAGCGGGGACCACAGATACGCAGTATTTT. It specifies CASSRGLAGTTDTQYF.

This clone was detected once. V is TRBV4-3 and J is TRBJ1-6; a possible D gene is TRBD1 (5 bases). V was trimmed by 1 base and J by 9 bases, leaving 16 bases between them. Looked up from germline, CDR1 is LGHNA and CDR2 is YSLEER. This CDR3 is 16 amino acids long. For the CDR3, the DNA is TGCGCCAGCAGCCAAGGGGGGGGAAAGGGAGGTTCACCCCTCCACTTT. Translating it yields CASSQGGGKGGSPLHF.

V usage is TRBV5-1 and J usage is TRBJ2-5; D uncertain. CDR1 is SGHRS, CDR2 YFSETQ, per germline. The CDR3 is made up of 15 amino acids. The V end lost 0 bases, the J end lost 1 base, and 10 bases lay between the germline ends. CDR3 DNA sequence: TGCGCCAGCAGCTTGGCCTGGGCAGCCCAAGAGACCCAGTACTTC. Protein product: CASSLAWAAQETQYF.

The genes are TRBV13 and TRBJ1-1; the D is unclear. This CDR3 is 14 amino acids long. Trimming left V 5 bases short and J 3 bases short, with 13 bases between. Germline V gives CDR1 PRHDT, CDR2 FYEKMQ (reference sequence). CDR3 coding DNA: TGTGCCAGCAGCCCCCGTCTTGGGCACACTGAAGCTTTCTTT. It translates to CASSPRLGHTEAFF.

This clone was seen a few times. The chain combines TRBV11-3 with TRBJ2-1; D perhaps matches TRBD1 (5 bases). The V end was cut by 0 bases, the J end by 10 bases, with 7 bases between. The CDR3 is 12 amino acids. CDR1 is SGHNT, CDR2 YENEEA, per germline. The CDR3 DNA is TGTGCCAGCAGCTTAGACAGGGCGGAGCAGTTCTTC. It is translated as CASSLDRAEQFF. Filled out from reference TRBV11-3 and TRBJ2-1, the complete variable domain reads EAGVVQSPRYKIIEKKQPVAFWCNPISGHNTLYWYLQNLGQGPELLIRYENEEAVDDSQLPKDRFSAERLKGVDSTLKIQPAELGDSAVYLCASSLDRAEQFFGPGTRLTVL.

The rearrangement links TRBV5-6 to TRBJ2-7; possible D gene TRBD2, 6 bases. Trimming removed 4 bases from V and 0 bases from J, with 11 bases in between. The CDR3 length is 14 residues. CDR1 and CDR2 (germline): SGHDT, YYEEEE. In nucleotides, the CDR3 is TGTGCCAGCAGCGGGGTGGGGGGCTCCTACGAGCAGTACTTC. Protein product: CASSGVGGSYEQYF.

This CDR3 is CASSLGGQYTDTQYF. The CDR3 DNA sequence: TGTGCCAGCAGCTTAGGGGGACAGTACACAGATACGCAGTATTTT. The chain links TRBV7-9 to TRBJ2-3; 7 bases line up with TRBD1. The CDR3 runs 15 residues. Germline assignment: CDR1 SEHNR and CDR2 FQNEAQ (reference sequence). V was clipped by 1 base and J by 2 bases; unmatched bases: 3.

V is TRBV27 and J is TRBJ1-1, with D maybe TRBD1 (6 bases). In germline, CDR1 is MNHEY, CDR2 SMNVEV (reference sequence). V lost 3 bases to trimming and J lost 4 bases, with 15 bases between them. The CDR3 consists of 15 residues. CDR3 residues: CASSFSTTGTTEAFF. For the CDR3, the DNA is TGTGCCAGCAGTTTCTCAACCACAGGGACCACTGAAGCTTTCTTT.

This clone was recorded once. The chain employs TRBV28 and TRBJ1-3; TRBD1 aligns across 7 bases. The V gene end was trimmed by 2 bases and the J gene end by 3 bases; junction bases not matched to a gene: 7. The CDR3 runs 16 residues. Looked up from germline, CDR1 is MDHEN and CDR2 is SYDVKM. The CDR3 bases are TGTGCCAGCAGTTTAATCCAGGGGGAATATGGAAACACCATATATTTT. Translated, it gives CASSLIQGEYGNTIYF.

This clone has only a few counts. The chain's CDR3 is CASSYKGNFETQYF. The CDR3 DNA follows: TGTGCCAGCAGCTACAAGGGGAACTTCGAGACCCAGTACTTC. This chain links TRBV7-2 with TRBJ2-5; D may be TRBD1 (5 bases). The CDR3 contains 14 residues. Trimming stripped 4 bases from V and 5 bases from J, with 14 bases between. CDR1 is SGHTA, CDR2 FQGNSA, per germline.

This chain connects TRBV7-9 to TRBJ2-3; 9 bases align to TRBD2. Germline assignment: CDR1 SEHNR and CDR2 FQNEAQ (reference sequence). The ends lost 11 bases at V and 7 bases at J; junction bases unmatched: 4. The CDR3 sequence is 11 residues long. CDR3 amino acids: CAALAGNTQYF. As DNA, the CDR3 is TGTGCCGCCCTAGCGGGGAATACGCAGTATTTT.

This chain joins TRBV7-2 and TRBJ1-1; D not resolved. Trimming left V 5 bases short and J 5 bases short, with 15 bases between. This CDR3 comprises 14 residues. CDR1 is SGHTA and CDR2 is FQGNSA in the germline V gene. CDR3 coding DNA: TGTGCCAGCAGCACAGACACCCGTCGGACTGAAGCTTTCTTT. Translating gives CASSTDTRRTEAFF.

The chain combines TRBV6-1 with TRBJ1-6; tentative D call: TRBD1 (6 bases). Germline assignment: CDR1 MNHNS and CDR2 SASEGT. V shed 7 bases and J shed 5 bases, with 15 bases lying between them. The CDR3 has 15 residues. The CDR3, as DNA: TGTGCCAGCAAACCCGGGACACACAATAATTCACCCCTCCACTTT. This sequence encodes CASKPGTHNNSPLHF.

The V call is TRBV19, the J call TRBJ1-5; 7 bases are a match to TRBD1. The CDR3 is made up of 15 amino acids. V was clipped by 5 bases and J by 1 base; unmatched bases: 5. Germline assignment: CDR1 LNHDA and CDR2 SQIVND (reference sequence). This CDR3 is CASSAGQASNQPQHF. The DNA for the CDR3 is TGTGCCAGTAGTGCCGGACAGGCGAGCAATCAGCCCCAGCATTTT.

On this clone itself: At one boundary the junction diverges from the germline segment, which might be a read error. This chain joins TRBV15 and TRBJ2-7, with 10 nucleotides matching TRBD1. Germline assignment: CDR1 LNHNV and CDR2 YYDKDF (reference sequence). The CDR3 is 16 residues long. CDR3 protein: CATRRGAGQGSYEQYF. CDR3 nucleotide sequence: TGTGCCACCAGGAGAGGGGCGGGACAGGGGTCCTACGAGCAGTACTTC.

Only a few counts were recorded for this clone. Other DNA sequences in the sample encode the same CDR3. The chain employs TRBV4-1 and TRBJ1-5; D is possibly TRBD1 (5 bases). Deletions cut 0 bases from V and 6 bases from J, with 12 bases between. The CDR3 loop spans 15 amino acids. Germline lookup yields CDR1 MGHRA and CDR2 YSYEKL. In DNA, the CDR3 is TGCGCCAGCAGCCAAGACCCAGGGAGGACTCAGCCCCAGCATTTT. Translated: CASSQDPGRTQPQHF.

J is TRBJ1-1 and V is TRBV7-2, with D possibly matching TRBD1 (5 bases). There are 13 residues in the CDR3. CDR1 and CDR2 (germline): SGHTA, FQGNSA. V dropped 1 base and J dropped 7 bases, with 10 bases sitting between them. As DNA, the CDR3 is TGTGCCAGCAGCTTAGTTGAAAGGGGTGAAGCTTTCTTT. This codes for CASSLVERGEAFF.

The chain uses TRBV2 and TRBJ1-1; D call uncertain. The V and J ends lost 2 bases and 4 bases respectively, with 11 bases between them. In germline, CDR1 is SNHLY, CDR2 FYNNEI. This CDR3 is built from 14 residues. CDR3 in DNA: TGTGCCAGCAGTGAATACGGGGTAGGCACTGAAGCTTTCTTT. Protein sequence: CASSEYGVGTEAFF.

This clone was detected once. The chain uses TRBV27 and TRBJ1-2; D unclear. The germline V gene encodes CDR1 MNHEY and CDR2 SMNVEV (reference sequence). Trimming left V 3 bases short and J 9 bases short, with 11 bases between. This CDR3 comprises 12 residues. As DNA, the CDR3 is TGTGCCAGCAGTTTCGATGGGAGACGCTACACCTTC. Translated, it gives CASSFDGRRYTF.

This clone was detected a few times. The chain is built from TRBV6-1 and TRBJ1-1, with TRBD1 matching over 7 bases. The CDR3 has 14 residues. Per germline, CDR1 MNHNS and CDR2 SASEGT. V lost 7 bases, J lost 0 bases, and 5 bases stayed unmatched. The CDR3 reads CASTAQGVNTEAFF. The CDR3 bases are TGTGCCAGCACCGCCCAGGGGGTGAACACTGAAGCTTTCTTT.

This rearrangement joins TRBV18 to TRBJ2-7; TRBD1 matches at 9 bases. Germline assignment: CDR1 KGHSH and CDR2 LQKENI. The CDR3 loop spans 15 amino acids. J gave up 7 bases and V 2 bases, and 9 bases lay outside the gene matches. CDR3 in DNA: TGTGCCAGCTCACCAGGACAGGGGCTTACGTTAGAGCAGTACTTC. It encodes CASSPGQGLTLEQYF.

The CDR3 coding sequence is TGTGCCAGCAGCTACAGTGAAGATACGCAGTATTTT. Encoded protein: CASSYSEDTQYF. The genes are TRBV7-2 and TRBJ2-3; unclear D gene. The CDR3 sequence is 12 residues long. The germline V gene has CDR1 SGHTA and CDR2 FQGNSA. V was clipped by 4 bases and J by 5 bases, with 7 bases between them.

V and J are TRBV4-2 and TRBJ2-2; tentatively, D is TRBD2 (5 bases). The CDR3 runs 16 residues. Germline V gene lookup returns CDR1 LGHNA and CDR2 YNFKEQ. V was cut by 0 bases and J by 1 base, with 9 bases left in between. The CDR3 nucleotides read TGTGCCAGCAGCCAAGATGCGGACTTGAACACCGGGGAGCTGTTTTTT. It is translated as CASSQDADLNTGELFF.

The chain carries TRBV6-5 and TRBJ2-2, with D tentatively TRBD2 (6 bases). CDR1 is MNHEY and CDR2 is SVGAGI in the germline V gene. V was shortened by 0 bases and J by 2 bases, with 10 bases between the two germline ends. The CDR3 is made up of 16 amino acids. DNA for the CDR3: TGTGCCAGCAGTTACTCGACCGGACTAAACACCGGGGAGCTGTTTTTT. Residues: CASSYSTGLNTGELFF.

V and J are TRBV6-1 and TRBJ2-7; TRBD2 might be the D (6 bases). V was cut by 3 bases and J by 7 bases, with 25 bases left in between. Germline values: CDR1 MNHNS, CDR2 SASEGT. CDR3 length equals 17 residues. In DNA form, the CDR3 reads TGTGCCAGCAGTGACCGGCCCCTTCAGACTAGAGTCGTTGAGCAGTACTTC. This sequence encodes CASSDRPLQTRVVEQYF.